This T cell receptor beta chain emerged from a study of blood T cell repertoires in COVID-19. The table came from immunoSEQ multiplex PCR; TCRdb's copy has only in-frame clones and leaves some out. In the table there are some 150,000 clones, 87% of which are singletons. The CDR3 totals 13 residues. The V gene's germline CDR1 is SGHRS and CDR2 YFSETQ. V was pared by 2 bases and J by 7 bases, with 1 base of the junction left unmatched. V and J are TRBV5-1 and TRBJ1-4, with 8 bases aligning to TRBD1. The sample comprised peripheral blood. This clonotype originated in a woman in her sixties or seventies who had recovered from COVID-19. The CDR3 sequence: CASSFQGAEKLFF. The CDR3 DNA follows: TGCGCCAGCAGCTTTCAGGGGGCTGAAAAACTGTTTTTT.